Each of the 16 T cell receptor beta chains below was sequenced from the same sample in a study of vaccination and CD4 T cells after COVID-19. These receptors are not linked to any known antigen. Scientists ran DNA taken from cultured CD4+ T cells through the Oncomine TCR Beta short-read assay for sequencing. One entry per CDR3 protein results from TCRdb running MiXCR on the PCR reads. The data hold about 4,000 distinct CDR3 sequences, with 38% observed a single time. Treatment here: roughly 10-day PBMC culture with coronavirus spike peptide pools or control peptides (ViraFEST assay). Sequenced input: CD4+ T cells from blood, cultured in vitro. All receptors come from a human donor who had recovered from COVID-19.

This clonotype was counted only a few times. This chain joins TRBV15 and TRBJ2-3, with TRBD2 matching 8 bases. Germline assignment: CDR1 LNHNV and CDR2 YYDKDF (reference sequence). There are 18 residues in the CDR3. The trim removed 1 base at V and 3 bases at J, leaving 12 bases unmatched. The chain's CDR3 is CATSRVYGSGISTDTQYF. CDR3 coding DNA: TGTGCCACCAGCAGAGTTTATGGTAGCGGGATCTCTACAGATACGCAGTATTTT.

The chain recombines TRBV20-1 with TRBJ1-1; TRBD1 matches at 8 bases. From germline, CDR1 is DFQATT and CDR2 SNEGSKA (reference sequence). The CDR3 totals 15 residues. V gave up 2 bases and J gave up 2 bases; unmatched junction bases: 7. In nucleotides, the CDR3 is TGCAGTGCTAGATGGACAGGGAGTTTAAACACTGAAGCTTTCTTT. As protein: CSARWTGSLNTEAFF.

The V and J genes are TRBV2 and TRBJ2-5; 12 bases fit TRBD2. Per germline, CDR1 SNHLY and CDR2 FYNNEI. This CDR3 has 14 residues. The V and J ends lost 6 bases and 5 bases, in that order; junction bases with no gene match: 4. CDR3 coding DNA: TGTGCCAGCAGCTTTGGGACTAGCGGGGAGACCCAGTACTTC. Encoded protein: CASSFGTSGETQYF.

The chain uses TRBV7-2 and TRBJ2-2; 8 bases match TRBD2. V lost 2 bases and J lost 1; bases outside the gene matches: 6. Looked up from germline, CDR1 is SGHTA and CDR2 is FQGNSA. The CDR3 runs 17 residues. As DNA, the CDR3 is TGTGCCAGCAGCTTATCTCCCAGCGGGGGGAACACCGGGGAGCTGTTTTTT. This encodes CASSLSPSGGNTGELFF.

CDR3 region: CASSPVRAGAYEQYF. The CDR3 DNA sequence: TGTGCCAGCAGCCCAGTAAGGGCAGGGGCCTACGAGCAGTACTTC. V usage is TRBV14 and J usage is TRBJ2-7; D is possibly TRBD1 (6 bases). CDR1 is SGHDN, CDR2 FVKESK, per germline. This CDR3 contains 15 residues. With 4 bases removed from V and 2 bases from J, the gap between germline ends came to 15 bases.

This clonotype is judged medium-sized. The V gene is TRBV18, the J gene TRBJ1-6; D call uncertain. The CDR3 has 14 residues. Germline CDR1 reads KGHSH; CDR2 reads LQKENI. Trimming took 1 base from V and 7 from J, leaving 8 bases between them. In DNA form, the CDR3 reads TGTGCCAGCTCACCACTGACTGGAAATTCACCCCTCCACTTT. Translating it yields CASSPLTGNSPLHF.

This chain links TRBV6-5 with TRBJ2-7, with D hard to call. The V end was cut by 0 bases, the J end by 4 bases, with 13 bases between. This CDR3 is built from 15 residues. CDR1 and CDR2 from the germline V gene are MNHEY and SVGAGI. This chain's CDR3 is CASSYSGGFGYEQYF. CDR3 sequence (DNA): TGTGCCAGCAGTTACTCGGGCGGATTCGGGTACGAGCAGTACTTC.

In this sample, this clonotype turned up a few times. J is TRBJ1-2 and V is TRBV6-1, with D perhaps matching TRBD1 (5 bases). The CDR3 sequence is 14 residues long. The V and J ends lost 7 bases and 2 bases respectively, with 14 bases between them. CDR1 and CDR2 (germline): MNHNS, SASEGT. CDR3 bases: TGTGCCAGCACGGAATTGGGGGGGAACTATGGCTACACCTTC. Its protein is CASTELGGNYGYTF.

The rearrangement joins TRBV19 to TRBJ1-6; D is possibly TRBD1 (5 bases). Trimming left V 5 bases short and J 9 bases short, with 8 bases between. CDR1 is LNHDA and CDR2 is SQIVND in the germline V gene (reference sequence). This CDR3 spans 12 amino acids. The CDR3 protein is CASSGRVSPLHF. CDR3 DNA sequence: TGTGCCAGTAGTGGCAGGGTTTCACCCCTCCACTTT.

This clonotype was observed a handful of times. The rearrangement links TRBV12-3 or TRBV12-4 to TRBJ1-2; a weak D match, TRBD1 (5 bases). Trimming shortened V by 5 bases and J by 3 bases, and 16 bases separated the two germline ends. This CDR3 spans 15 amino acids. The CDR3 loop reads CASSPRADGHYGYTF. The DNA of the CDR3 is TGTGCCAGCAGTCCCAGGGCAGACGGACACTATGGCTACACCTTC.

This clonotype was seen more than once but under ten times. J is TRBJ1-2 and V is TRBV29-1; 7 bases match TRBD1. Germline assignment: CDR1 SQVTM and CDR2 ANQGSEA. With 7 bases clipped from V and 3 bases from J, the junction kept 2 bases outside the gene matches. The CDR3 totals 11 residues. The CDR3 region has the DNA TGCAGCGCGGGGACAGACTATGGCTACACCTTC. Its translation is CSAGTDYGYTF.

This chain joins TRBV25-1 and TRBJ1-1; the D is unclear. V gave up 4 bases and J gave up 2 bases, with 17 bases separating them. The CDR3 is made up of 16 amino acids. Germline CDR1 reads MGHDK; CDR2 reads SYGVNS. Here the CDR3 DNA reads TGTGCCAGCAGTGCCCTCCCCGCAGGCCTAAACACTGAAGCTTTCTTT. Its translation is CASSALPAGLNTEAFF.

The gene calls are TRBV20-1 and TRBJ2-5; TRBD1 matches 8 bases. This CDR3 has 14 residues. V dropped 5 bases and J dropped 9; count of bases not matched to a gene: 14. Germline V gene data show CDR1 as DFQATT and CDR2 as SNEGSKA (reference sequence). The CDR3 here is CSAAARQGPLSQYF. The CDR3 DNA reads TGCAGTGCTGCGGCCAGACAGGGGCCACTGTCCCAGTACTTC.

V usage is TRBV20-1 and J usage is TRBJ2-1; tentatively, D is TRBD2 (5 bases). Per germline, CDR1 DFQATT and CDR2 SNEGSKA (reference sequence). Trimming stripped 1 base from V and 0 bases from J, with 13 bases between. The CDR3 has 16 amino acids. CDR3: CSARGQAATSYNEQFF. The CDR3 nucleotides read TGCAGTGCTAGAGGACAAGCGGCCACCTCCTACAATGAGCAGTTCTTC.

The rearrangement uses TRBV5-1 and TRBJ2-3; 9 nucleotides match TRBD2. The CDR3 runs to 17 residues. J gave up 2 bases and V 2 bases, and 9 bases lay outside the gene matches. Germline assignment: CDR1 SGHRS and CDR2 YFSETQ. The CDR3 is CASSLSRTSDHTDTQYF. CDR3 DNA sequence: TGCGCCAGCAGCTTAAGCCGGACTAGCGACCACACAGATACGCAGTATTTT.

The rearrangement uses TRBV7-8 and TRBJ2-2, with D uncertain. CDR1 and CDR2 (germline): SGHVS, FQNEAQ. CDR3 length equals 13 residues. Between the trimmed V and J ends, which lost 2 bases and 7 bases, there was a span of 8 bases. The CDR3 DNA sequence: TGTGCCAGCAGCTTACTTATTATCGGGGAGCTGTTTTTT. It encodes CASSLLIIGELFF. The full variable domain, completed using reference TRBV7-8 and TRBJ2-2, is GAGVSQSPRYKVAKRGQDVALRCDPISGHVSLFWYQQALGQGPEFLTYFQNEAQLDKSGLPSDRFFAERPEGSVSTLKIQRTQQEDSAVYLCASSLLIIGELFFGEGSRLTVL.